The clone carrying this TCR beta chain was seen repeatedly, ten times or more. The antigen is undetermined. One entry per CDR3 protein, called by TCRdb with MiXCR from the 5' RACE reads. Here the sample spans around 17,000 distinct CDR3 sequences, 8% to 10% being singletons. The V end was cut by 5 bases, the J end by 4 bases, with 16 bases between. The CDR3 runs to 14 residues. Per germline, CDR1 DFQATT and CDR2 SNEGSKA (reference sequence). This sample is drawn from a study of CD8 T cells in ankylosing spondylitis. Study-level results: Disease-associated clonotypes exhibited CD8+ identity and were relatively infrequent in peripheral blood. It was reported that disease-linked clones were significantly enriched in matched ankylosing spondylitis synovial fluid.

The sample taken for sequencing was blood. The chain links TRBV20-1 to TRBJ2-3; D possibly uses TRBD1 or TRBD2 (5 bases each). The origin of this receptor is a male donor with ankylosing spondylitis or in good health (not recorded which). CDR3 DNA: TGCAGTGCTGGGACCGGTGGGGGTGCAGATACGCAGTATTTT. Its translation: CSAGTGGGADTQYF.